This T cell receptor (beta chain) was sequenced during a study of shared clonotypes between healthy human individuals (dated by TCRdb to 2018 to 2021). General notes on the study: Three men and two women, aged 18 to 49 years, made up the cohort. Between about 0.9 and 10 billion PBMCs per donor were obtained by leukapheresis. Libraries were prepared and TCR repertoires were sequenced by different laboratories using diverse techniques, in order to increase sequencing depth and limit assay-specific biases. To estimate repertoire size and how much clonotypes are shared between individuals, the study performed deep sequencing of blood TCR repertoires from about 5 healthy adults.

Using the deep immunoSEQ assay, multiplex PCR amplified TCR CDR3 regions from genomic DNA. Extracted genomic DNA from each cell subset was spread evenly across all wells of several immunoSEQ 96-well plates, with each plate serving as a replicate. For unsorted PBMC, about 300 ng of genomic DNA, equivalent to around 30,000 T cell genomes, went into each replicate PCR. Ten immunoSEQ deep assay plates were used to sequence unsorted PBMC genomic DNA. Purified libraries were quantified with a Qubit 3.0 fluorometer, sized on a Bioanalyzer 2100, and re-quantified with the KAPA Library Quantification kit. Every immunoSEQ 96-well plate was sequenced on a dedicated single-read 150-cycle Illumina NextSeq 550 flow cell. The authors' pipeline ran thus. The immunoSEQ output contained only junctional sequences without quality scores, so filtering could not match that applied to full-length reads. To assign V/J genes and CDR3, sequences were annotated against IMGT germline references using PyIR, a Python wrapper for IgBLAST v1.9. Reads were removed for weak V/J assignments (E-value above 1e-6), missing CDR3, stop codons, out-of-frame junctions, or ambiguous translated residues. A V3J clonotype was defined by an identical inferred V gene, J gene, and CDR3 amino acid sequence. To compute the percentage overlap between repertoires, the number of shared unique clonotypes was divided by the size of the smaller repertoire. Three approaches were used to assess repertoire richness: RTK rarefaction, the Chao1 estimator, and Recon v2.1 estimates of unobserved clonotypes. TCRdb carries this immuneACCESS record with in-frame sequences only. Its versions omit some clonotypes, under half of them owing to an unresolved V gene in the studies checked, with the rest unexplained. V, J and clone size are those of that table, while D and trimming were read from the DNA. For this sample the table gives roughly 500,000 clones, of which 75% to 85% were detected only once. The ten largest clones add up to approximately 13% of the sample.

Healthy HIV-negative adults with no recently reported acute infections or vaccinations were included as donors. All donors were Caucasian adults living in Nashville, Tennessee, USA. For unsorted samples, 96 million or so PBMCs were counted, and genomic DNA was extracted using the QIAamp DNA Blood Mini kit. Blood was collected by leukapheresis, and PBMCs were isolated by Ficoll-Histopaque density gradient centrifugation and then cryopreserved in liquid nitrogen vapor phase. V is pruned by 6 bases and J by 11 bases, leaving 13 bases of the junction without a gene match. CDR3 length: 14 amino acids, cysteine to phenylalanine. Just CDR3 DNA is preserved here, 42 bases in frame from base 1. In the germline V gene, CDR1 corresponds to SQVTM and CDR2 to ANQGSEA. This clone was seen only a few times. Its antigen specificity is not known. No quality values exist for individual bases; no much larger clone is one base distant.

The investigation overall reported the following: Sampling was restricted to blood, and TCR repertoires in tissue are likely to differ from TCR repertoires in blood. The genetic and exposure-history diversity represented was limited by the small number of donors. Pairwise subsampling indicated that sequencing depth was expected to affect the degree of clonotype sharing among donors.

The sequenced material came from PBMCs. Recombination joined TRBV29-1 with TRBJ1-1, and 12 junctional nucleotides match TRBD1. This TCR was recovered from a woman aged 40 to 50 in good health. Some clones in this sample may be carry-over from other donors' samples. The CDR3 region reads CSVSGTGGGIGAFF. Read as DNA, the sequence is TGCAGCGTCTCCGGGACAGGGGGCGGGATAGGCGCTTTCTTT.